The 12 T cell receptor beta chains listed next were all sequenced from one sample in a study of CD8 T cells in ankylosing spondylitis. Points from the study as a whole: Blood of patients with ankylosing spondylitis appeared to be characterized by a TCR beta motif of several highly homologous variants.

MiXCR, run by TCRdb on the 5' RACE reads, gives a single entry per CDR3 protein. The profile shows some 140,000 distinct CDR3 sequences, 17% of them singletons. No antigen has been identified for these receptors. Input material: blood, either unsorted or a sorted T cell fraction (not recorded which). These receptors originate from a male donor with ankylosing spondylitis.

This chain joins TRBV9 and TRBJ2-1; weak D call: TRBD2 (5 bases). In germline, CDR1 is SGDLS, CDR2 YYNGEE. Trimming pared 2 bases from V and 2 bases from J, leaving 8 bases between. This CDR3 region has 14 residues. The DNA of the CDR3 is TGTGCCAGCAGCGTGGGAGCCACCTACAATGAGCAGTTCTTC. Its protein product is CASSVGATYNEQFF.

This clonotype appeared many times. The chain combines TRBV5-1 with TRBJ2-7; D is possibly TRBD2 (5 bases). In germline, CDR1 is SGHRS, CDR2 YFSETQ. The CDR3 has 13 amino acids. Trimming took off 0 bases at V and 3 bases at J, with 7 bases between the two ends. The CDR3 region has the DNA TGCGCCAGCAGCTTGGCTAGCCACTACGAGCAGTACTTC. It is translated as CASSLASHYEQYF.

Worth noting for this clonotype: A much larger clone differs from this one at a single base, so this may be a read error. The rearrangement joins TRBV12-3 or TRBV12-4 to TRBJ2-7; D may correspond to TRBD1 or TRBD2 (5 bases each). The CDR3 spans 11 residues. V was trimmed by 6 bases and J by 7 bases, leaving 10 bases between them. CDR3 in DNA: TGTGCCAGCAGCCCATGGGGGGAGCAGTACTTC. This encodes CASSPWGEQYF.

This clonotype was detected only a few times. The gene calls are TRBV24-1 and TRBJ2-5; D remains unclear. Trimming removed 4 bases at V and 3 bases at J, with 14 bases between. Per germline, CDR1 KGHDR and CDR2 SFDVKD. The CDR3 runs 15 residues. In DNA, the CDR3 is TGTGCCACCAGTGACCCCCCCGGCGGAGAAGAGACCCAGTACTTC. Amino acid sequence: CATSDPPGGEETQYF.

This clonotype was counted between two and nine times. This sequence joins TRBV7-6 and TRBJ2-2; 14 bases map to TRBD2. The germline V gene has CDR1 SGHVS and CDR2 FNYEAQ. CDR3 length: 19 residues. After removal of 5 bases from V and 0 bases from J, the junction contained 8 bases not matched to a gene. CDR3 nucleotide sequence: TGTGCCAGCAGCCTTCGACTAGCGGGAGGGTTAACGAACACCGGGGAGCTGTTTTTT. Its protein is CASSLRLAGGLTNTGELFF.

This clonotype showed up many times. V usage is TRBV12-3 or TRBV12-4 and J usage is TRBJ2-7; weak D call: TRBD2 (5 bases). The CDR3 has 15 amino acids. Trimming left V 1 base short and J 0 bases short, with 10 bases between. The CDR3 nucleotides read TGTGCCAGCAGTTTAGGAGGACTGTACTCCTACGAGCAGTACTTC. This translates into CASSLGGLYSYEQYF.

The V call is TRBV6-5, the J call TRBJ2-1, with 7 bases that match TRBD2. Germline CDR1 reads MNHEY; CDR2 reads SVGAGI. The length of the CDR3 is 14 residues. Germline trimming cut 4 bases from V and 4 bases from J; bases unmatched to any gene: 4. This CDR3 reads CASSSTSVYNEQFF. The CDR3 DNA reads TGTGCCAGCAGTTCTACTAGCGTTTACAATGAGCAGTTCTTC.

V usage is TRBV3-1 and J usage is TRBJ2-3; 14 nucleotides match TRBD2. The CDR3 sequence is 16 residues long. The germline V gene encodes CDR1 LGHDT and CDR2 YNNKEL (reference sequence). V trimming: 4 bases; J trimming: 4 bases; junction bases outside the gene matches: 4. CDR3 coding DNA: TGTGCCAGCAGCCTAAAGACTAGCGGGAGGGCAGATACGCAGTATTTT. Its translation is CASSLKTSGRADTQYF.

Comment on this clonotype: One junction end does not reproduce the germline sequence, and a read error may be involved. The rearrangement joins TRBV7-7 to TRBJ2-7; D is undetermined. This CDR3 contains 13 residues. Germline V gene lookup returns CDR1 SSHAT and CDR2 FNYEAQ (reference sequence). CDR3 residues: CASSFGKNYEQYF. The DNA of the CDR3 is TGTGCTAGCAGCTTCGGCAAGAACTACGAGCAGTACTTC.

This clonotype has only a few counts. This sequence joins TRBV5-1 and TRBJ1-2; D gene uncertain. This CDR3 region has 17 residues. The V gene's germline CDR1 is SGHRS and CDR2 YFSETQ. Trimming took 0 bases from V and 1 from J, leaving 16 bases between them. The CDR3 loop is CASSLAREEGSNYGYTF. CDR3 DNA: TGCGCCAGCAGCTTGGCCCGTGAGGAGGGCAGTAACTATGGCTACACCTTC.

The V and J genes are TRBV4-3 and TRBJ2-3; no definite D call. This CDR3 spans 15 amino acids. Trimming shortened V by 3 bases and J by 0 bases, and 10 bases separated the two germline ends. The germline gives CDR1 LGHNA, CDR2 YSLEER. The chain's CDR3 is CASSHGGDSTDTQYF. In DNA, the CDR3 is TGCGCCAGCAGCCACGGCGGAGATAGCACAGATACGCAGTATTTT.

The chain has TRBV24-1 and TRBJ2-1; 8 bases line up with TRBD1. V was clipped by 7 bases and J by 7 bases; unmatched bases: 2. Germline lookup yields CDR1 KGHDR and CDR2 SFDVKD. The CDR3 covers 12 residues. CDR3 sequence: CATRDRGNEQFF. CDR3 nucleotides: TGTGCCACCAGAGACAGGGGTAATGAGCAGTTCTTC.